Listed here is a single TCR beta chain. The antigen is undetermined. One end of the junction fails to match germline, which may point to a read error. Other nucleotide sequences in the sample specify the same CDR3. The CDR3 loop spans 14 amino acids. Germline V gene lookup returns CDR1 SSHAT and CDR2 FNYEAQ (reference sequence). This record belongs to a study of shared clonotypes between healthy human individuals. Study results and caveats: Naive CD4 clonotypes were shared across a handful of donors at about 5.2%.

Measured with immunoSEQ multiplex PCR; TCRdb has only the in-frame clones, and not every one. This table has 2 million to 2.5 million clones, approximately 94% appearing once. This clonotype was obtained from a man between 18 and 29 years old in good health. The chain has TRBV7-7 and TRBJ2-5; 7 bases agree with TRBD1. The sample consisted of naive CD4+ T cells sorted from blood. Subset described: CD45RA+ positively selected. CDR3 bases: TGTGCTAGCAGCCCCGGGACAGCCCAAGAGACCCAGTACTTC. It codes for CASSPGTAQETQYF.